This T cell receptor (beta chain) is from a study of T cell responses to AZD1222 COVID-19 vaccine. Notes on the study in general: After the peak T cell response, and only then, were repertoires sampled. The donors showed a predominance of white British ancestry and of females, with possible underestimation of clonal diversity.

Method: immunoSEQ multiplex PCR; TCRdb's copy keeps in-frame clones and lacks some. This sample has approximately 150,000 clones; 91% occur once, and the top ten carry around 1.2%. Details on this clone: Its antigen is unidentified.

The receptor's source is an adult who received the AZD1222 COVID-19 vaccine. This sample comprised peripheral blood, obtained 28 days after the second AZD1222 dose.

The CDR3 protein is CASSSQETQYF. As DNA, the CDR3 is TGCGCCAGCAGCTCCCAAGAGACCCAGTACTTC. The gene calls are TRBV5-1 and TRBJ2-5; D not resolved. This CDR3 region has 11 residues. Germline V gives CDR1 SGHRS, CDR2 YFSETQ. V lost 3 bases and J lost 1, with 1 base in between.